What follows are 16 T cell receptor beta chains derived from one specimen sequenced in a study of T cell responses to AZD1222 COVID-19 vaccine. Profiled with immunoSEQ multiplex PCR; TCRdb holds only in-frame clones, not every one. The table records around 110,000 clones, approximately 85% of them present only once. The sequencing here drew on peripheral blood, taken on day 0 of MenACWY control vaccination. The receptors originated from an adult in good health.

The V and J genes are TRBV9 and TRBJ1-2; maybe TRBD1 (5 bases). CDR3 length equals 13 residues. Germline CDR1 reads SGDLS; CDR2 reads YYNGEE. Trimming shortened V by 4 bases and J by 7 bases, and 14 bases separated the two germline ends. The CDR3 DNA follows: TGTGCCAGCAGCATGATTGGGAGGGGTGGCTACACCTTC. The encoded protein is CASSMIGRGGYTF.

V and J are TRBV7-6 and TRBJ2-1; 11 bases map to TRBD2. Germline CDR1 reads SGHVS; CDR2 reads FNYEAQ. V was pared by 5 bases and J by 7 bases, with 13 bases of the junction left unmatched. The CDR3 is made up of 17 amino acids. As DNA, the CDR3 is TGTGCCAGCAGCGGGCCCGGCGGGCTAGCGGGGGGAAATGAGCAGTTCTTC. The encoded protein is CASSGPGGLAGGNEQFF.

This chain uses TRBV4-1 with TRBJ1-1, with 8 bases that match TRBD1. The trim removed 2 bases at V and 1 base at J, leaving 3 bases unmatched. The length of the CDR3 is 15 residues. Germline V gene data show CDR1 as MGHRA and CDR2 as YSYEKL. CDR3 sequence reads: CASSQLQGENTEAFF. The CDR3 nucleotides read TGCGCCAGCAGCCAACTACAGGGGGAGAACACTGAAGCTTTCTTT.

Points on this clone: The identical CDR3 is also encoded by other nucleotide sequences in the sample. The rearrangement joins TRBV28 to TRBJ1-2; no firm D call. The CDR3 spans 11 residues. Germline-derived CDR1 and CDR2 are MDHEN and SYDVKM. Trimming shortened V by 6 bases and J by 1 base, and 3 bases separated the two germline ends. CDR3 nucleotides: TGTGCCAGCAGCGTTAACTATGGCTACACCTTC. Translating gives CASSVNYGYTF.

This clone has only one observation. The genes are TRBV9 and TRBJ2-7; 9 bases align to TRBD2. This CDR3 comprises 16 residues. With 4 bases clipped from V and 3 bases from J, the junction kept 11 bases outside the gene matches. The germline V gene has CDR1 SGDLS and CDR2 YYNGEE. CDR3 amino acids: CASSPGVAGALYEQYF. The CDR3 nucleotides read TGTGCCAGCAGCCCTGGGGTAGCGGGGGCTCTCTACGAGCAGTACTTC.

The gene calls are TRBV7-2 and TRBJ2-7, with a tentative D call TRBD1 (5 bases). The germline CDR1 and CDR2 sequences are SGHTA and FQGNSA. The germline V and J ends were trimmed by 5 bases and 0 bases, with 11 bases remaining between them. The length of the CDR3 is 14 residues. CDR3 in amino acids: CASSPRVSSYEQYF. The CDR3 coding sequence is TGTGCCAGCAGCCCCAGGGTCAGCTCCTACGAGCAGTACTTC.

The chain links TRBV28 to TRBJ1-1; no firm D call. There are 14 residues in the CDR3. Germline V gene data show CDR1 as MDHEN and CDR2 as SYDVKM. V lost 7 bases to trimming and J lost 3 bases, with 15 bases between them. DNA of the CDR3: TGTGCCAGCACCTTGTGGGTTGCGGACACTGAAGCTTTCTTT. It translates to CASTLWVADTEAFF.

This chain connects TRBV7-2 to TRBJ2-7, with a weak D call TRBD1 (6 bases). The CDR3 extends over 15 amino acids. Per the germline V gene, CDR1 is SGHTA and CDR2 is FQGNSA. With 5 bases removed from V and 4 bases from J, the gap between germline ends came to 18 bases. The CDR3 region has the DNA TGTGCCAGCAGCCCGTCCTCAGGGGCCCCTTACGAGCAGTACTTC. Amino acid sequence: CASSPSSGAPYEQYF.

This sequence joins TRBV5-5 and TRBJ1-6; 8 bases match TRBD1. Germline-derived CDR1 and CDR2 are SGHKS and YYEKEE (reference sequence). This CDR3 spans 16 amino acids. J lost 13 bases, V lost 4 bases, and 16 bases had no gene match. The CDR3 nucleotides read TGTGCCAGCAGCACCGGGACAGGAACCGTTAATGTCCCCCTCCACTTT. Its protein is CASSTGTGTVNVPLHF.

The chain uses TRBV28 and TRBJ1-5; weak D call: TRBD1 (5 bases). V dropped 4 bases and J dropped 1 base, with 14 bases sitting between them. Germline V gene sequence: CDR1 MDHEN, CDR2 SYDVKM. CDR3 size: 16 residues. The CDR3 is CASSSSTRGSNQPQHF. The CDR3 DNA is TGTGCCAGCAGTTCCTCTACGAGGGGAAGCAATCAGCCCCAGCATTTT.

This rearrangement joins TRBV19 to TRBJ2-5; D is unclear. The CDR3 has 11 residues. Per the germline V gene, CDR1 is LNHDA and CDR2 is SQIVND (reference sequence). Trimming took off 5 bases at V and 5 bases at J, with 6 bases between the two ends. The CDR3 DNA reads as TGTGCCAGTAGTTTCCGCGAGACCCAGTACTTC. Translated, it gives CASSFRETQYF.

As DNA, the CDR3 is TGTGCCAGCAGCGCTCGCCAAAATGAAAAACTGTTTTTT. Its translation: CASSARQNEKLFF. V usage is TRBV7-3 and J usage is TRBJ1-4, with no clear D. Trimming pared 5 bases from V and 5 bases from J, leaving 9 bases between. Germline CDR1 SGHTA, CDR2 FQGTGA. The CDR3 has 13 amino acids.

Only a few counts were recorded for this clone. The chain combines TRBV4-3 with TRBJ1-6, with 11 bases identical to TRBD1. This CDR3 has 20 amino acids. The germline CDR1 and CDR2 sequences are LGHNA and YSLEER. V was pared by 0 bases and J by 5 bases, with 12 bases of the junction left unmatched. The CDR3 is CASSQDDGTGGVGDNSPLHF. For the CDR3, the DNA is TGCGCCAGCAGCCAAGACGACGGGACAGGGGGAGTGGGGGATAATTCACCCCTCCACTTT.

The rearrangement uses TRBV23-1 and TRBJ1-4; D uncertain. TRBV23-1 qualifies as an ORF whose function is uncertain. V was pared by 2 bases and J by 0 bases, with 10 bases between. The CDR3 runs 16 residues. The CDR3 sequence: CASSQPRHATNEKLFF. CDR3 sequence (DNA): TGCGCCAGCAGTCAACCAAGACACGCAACTAATGAAAAACTGTTTTTT.

In nucleotides, the CDR3 is TGTGCCAGCAGCCTTCAGTACGGGACCCAGTACTTC. Translated: CASSLQYGTQYF. The J gene is TRBJ2-5, the V gene TRBV7-8; no reliable D call. The CDR3 runs 12 residues. V was pared by 5 bases and J by 7 bases, with 11 bases between. CDR1 and CDR2 (germline): SGHVS, FQNEAQ.

The chain has TRBV7-2 and TRBJ2-1; tentative D call: TRBD2 (6 bases). The V and J ends lost 5 bases and 5 bases respectively, with 19 bases between them. Germline CDR1 is SGHTA and CDR2 is FQGNSA. CDR3 size: 16 residues. This CDR3 reads CASSARRAGLDNEQFF. As DNA, the CDR3 is TGTGCCAGCAGCGCCAGGAGGGCAGGGCTTGACAATGAGCAGTTCTTC.